This T cell receptor (beta chain) was obtained from a study of blood T cell repertoires in COVID-19. Turning to the study itself: Acute and convalescent COVID-19 specimens originated in the United States, Italy and Spain. From T cells, B-cell-depleted T cells, or PBMCs came the material, which was cDNA or gDNA.

The CDR3 has 12 amino acids. The V gene's germline CDR1 is MDHEN and CDR2 SYDVKM. Trimming left V 1 base short and J 5 bases short, with 5 bases between. Authors' processing steps: Scientists estimated how many nucleated cells there were by amplifying reference gene primers. Profiling relied on immunoSEQ multiplex PCR, and the TCRdb table lists in-frame clones only, not all of them. V and J calls and clone size are those listed in that table; D and trimming were worked out from the DNA. The data hold roughly 7,000 clones, with 88% observed a single time. The chain combines TRBV28 with TRBJ1-2; no clear D gene. The source is a human donor in a cohort sampled during active COVID-19. The material sequenced was peripheral blood. The CDR3 spells CASSLYGYGYTF. CDR3 sequence (DNA): TGTGCCAGCAGTTTATACGGGTATGGCTACACCTTC.